The 11 T cell receptor beta chains below were found in one sample sequenced in a study of T cells after yellow fever vaccination (dated by TCRdb to 2018 to 2020). Read against the paper, the sample's treatment or condition label means: live attenuated yellow fever vaccine strain. Libraries were built with 5' RACE. Sequenced on an Illumina NovaSeq 6000. TCRdb's own reprocessing of the public reads used fastp at Q25 and MiXCR and kept productive beta chains. Entries that share a CDR3 protein sequence are merged under the most common genes and DNA. The sample records about 120,000 distinct CDR3 sequences, 15% of which are singletons. The leading ten clones occupy roughly 47% of the sample. Sequenced material: CD8+ T cells sorted from PBMCs, taken 5 days after the yellow fever booster vaccination. These receptors originate from a man aged 18-30 years who received the YFV17D yellow fever vaccine.

The J gene is TRBJ1-2, the V gene TRBV7-9, with D unresolved. Germline loops: CDR1 SEHNR, CDR2 FQNEAQ (reference sequence). The CDR3 consists of 14 residues. V lost 5 bases, J lost 3 bases, and 13 bases lay in between. CDR3 sequence (DNA): TGTGCCAGCAGCCTCGGACGGGAGGACTATGGCTACACCTTC. It specifies CASSLGREDYGYTF.

The chain combines TRBV5-1 with TRBJ2-7; D unresolved. Germline lookup yields CDR1 SGHRS and CDR2 YFSETQ. CDR3 length: 13 residues. V gave up 1 base and J gave up 6 bases, with 11 bases separating them. In DNA, the CDR3 is TGCGCCAGCAGCTTGAATCAGCCGGTCGAGCAGTACTTC. This codes for CASSLNQPVEQYF.

The chain couples TRBV4-3 to TRBJ2-7; D possibly corresponds to TRBD1 (6 bases). The CDR3 length is 15 residues. Trimming left V 0 bases short and J 11 bases short, with 20 bases between. From germline, CDR1 is LGHNA and CDR2 YSLEER. CDR3 protein: CASSQDWTVWAGKYF. CDR3 sequence (DNA): TGCGCCAGCAGCCAAGATTGGACAGTCTGGGCCGGGAAGTACTTC.

There are many counts of this clonotype. The gene calls are TRBV5-5 and TRBJ2-5, with D possibly being TRBD2 (5 bases). This CDR3 is built from 13 residues. The germline CDR1 and CDR2 sequences are SGHKS and YYEKEE (reference sequence). The V end lost 5 bases, the J end lost 2 bases, and 10 bases lay between the germline ends. In DNA form, the CDR3 reads TGTGCCAGCAGTCAGACGGGACAAGAGACCCAGTACTTC. Protein sequence: CASSQTGQETQYF. The full variable domain, with the rest looked up from reference TRBV5-5 and TRBJ2-5, is DAGVTQSPTHLIKTRGQQVTLRCSPISGHKSVSWYQQVLGQGPQFIFQYYEKEERGRGNFPDRFSARQFPNYSSELNVNALLLGDSALYLCASSQTGQETQYFGPGTRLLVL.

V is TRBV29-1 and J is TRBJ2-3, with D unclear. The CDR3 extends over 11 amino acids. V shed 5 bases and J shed 3 bases, with 6 bases lying between them. The germline gives CDR1 SQVTM, CDR2 ANQGSEA. CDR3 region: CSVPVTDTQYF. The DNA for the CDR3 is TGCAGCGTTCCAGTTACAGATACGCAGTATTTT.

This clonotype was seen only a few times. The chain has TRBV19 and TRBJ2-1, with TRBD2 matching over 9 bases. V shed 3 bases, J shed 5 bases, and the junction held 2 bases outside the gene matches. The CDR3 contains 14 residues. The germline V gene encodes CDR1 LNHDA and CDR2 SQIVND (reference sequence). Here the CDR3 reads CASSILAGNNEQFF. DNA for the CDR3: TGTGCCAGTAGTATTCTAGCGGGGAACAATGAGCAGTTCTTC.

The J gene is TRBJ2-7, the V gene TRBV7-9; D gene uncertain. The CDR3 loop spans 14 amino acids. The germline V gene encodes CDR1 SEHNR and CDR2 FQNEAQ (reference sequence). The ends were cut back, 5 bases at V and 3 bases at J, with 14 bases in the middle. The CDR3 coding sequence is TGTGCCAGCAGCACTTCACGTGCGGACTACGAGCAGTACGTC. Amino acid sequence: CASSTSRADYEQYV.

The rearrangement uses TRBV7-8 and TRBJ2-2; possible D gene TRBD1, 5 bases. This CDR3 is 15 amino acids long. The V end was cut by 3 bases, the J end by 5 bases, with 13 bases between. Germline lookup yields CDR1 SGHVS and CDR2 FQNEAQ. The CDR3 spells CASSFRASGTGELFF. CDR3 nucleotides: TGTGCCAGCAGCTTCAGGGCCTCAGGGACCGGGGAGCTGTTTTTT. The entire variable domain, with the rest obtained from reference TRBV7-8 and TRBJ2-2, is as follows: GAGVSQSPRYKVAKRGQDVALRCDPISGHVSLFWYQQALGQGPEFLTYFQNEAQLDKSGLPSDRFFAERPEGSVSTLKIQRTQQEDSAVYLCASSFRASGTGELFFGEGSRLTVL.

This sequence joins TRBV29-1 and TRBJ2-5; TRBD1 matches 7 bases. V gave up 1 base and J gave up 2 bases; unmatched junction bases: 7. Per the germline V gene, CDR1 is SQVTM and CDR2 is ANQGSEA. The CDR3 is 15 residues long. This chain's CDR3 is CSVEVRGQAQETQYF. The CDR3 DNA is TGCAGCGTTGAAGTGCGTGGACAGGCACAAGAGACCCAGTACTTC.

The genes are TRBV6-2 or TRBV6-3 and TRBJ2-7; 11 bases agree with TRBD1. Trimming at V came to 10 bases and at J to 4 bases, leaving 6 bases not matched to a gene. CDR3 length: 13 residues. Germline values: CDR1 MNHEY, CDR2 SVGEGT. Here the CDR3 DNA reads TGTGCCACGTCCGGACAGGGGGCATACGAGCAGTACTTC. As protein: CATSGQGAYEQYF.

The chain joins TRBV12-3 or TRBV12-4 to TRBJ2-7; D possibly corresponds to TRBD1 (5 bases). The V end lost 3 bases, the J end lost 9 bases, and 15 bases lay between the germline ends. This CDR3 has 13 residues. CDR3 DNA sequence: TGTGCCAGCAGTTTTATGACAGCTACAGGGCAGTACTTC. Translation gives CASSFMTATGQYF.